Reported below is one T cell receptor (beta chain). The clone's antigen remains unknown. No base quality information exists; no much larger clone differs at one position. The entry originates in a study of blood T cell repertoires in COVID-19 (dated by TCRdb to the early 2020s). In terms of the full investigation: Samples from collaborators originated in the United States, Italy and Spain and spanned both the acute and convalescent phases of COVID-19. The repertoires were released in a freely available public database meant as a resource for research on the immune response to SARS-CoV-2. The material from the prospective study consisted of cDNA or gDNA derived from T cells, B-cell-depleted T cells, or PBMCs. A de-identified subject ID, COVID-19 status, age in years and sex were almost always included in the sample metadata. Subjects who had been exposed to COVID-19, were actively infected with it, or had recovered from it provided the deeply sampled blood TCRbeta repertoires that made up the dataset. Where available, HLA class I and class II types were taken from metadata supplied by the sample provider and were not determined by assay-based typing. Samples were obtained from the ongoing ImmuneRACE study (first 160 participants) and from some 1,300 subjects provided by 6 global collaborators. The research as a whole found: Clinical and demographic metadata were provided uncurated, with the amount varying by source and participant.

TCRbeta CDR3 regions were amplified from genomic DNA by means of the immunoSEQ Assay, a bias-controlled multiplex PCR. The paper's processing steps were these. The number of nucleated cells in each sample was estimated by amplification of reference gene primers within the assay. To quantify the absolute abundance of each unique TCRbeta CDR3 rearrangement, sequence reads were collapsed and filtered. Productive Simpson clonality was computed per sample as the square root of Simpson's diversity index over productive rearrangements. Entries here come from immuneACCESS through TCRdb and include only in-frame sequences with V and J called. Some clones fail to appear in such tables; in the studies checked, an unresolved V gene covers under half of the shortfall, and the cause of the remainder is unknown. V, J and clone size were drawn from that table, and D and trimming were deduced from the DNA. This sample holds approximately 170,000 clones; just under 85% were observed only once. The ten largest clones represent about 2.5% of the sample.

The germline V gene provides CDR1 LGHNT and CDR2 FRNRAP. The germline ends are 8 bases apart after V is trimmed by 1 base and J by 5 bases. The CDR3 runs 13 amino acids, cysteine and phenylalanine included. Just CDR3 DNA is preserved here, 39 bases in frame from base 1. In Seattle, one collaborating source enrolled patients while the infection was active and tracked those patients longitudinally over the course of disease. Each collaborating institution followed its own protocols to collect whole blood in K2EDTA tubes. For TCRbeta analysis, collaborators shipped samples as frozen whole blood, isolated PBMCs, or DNA extracted from either of those sample types.

The specimen sequenced was peripheral blood. The receptor was isolated from an elderly woman with COVID-19, enrolled during active disease. Recombination connected TRBV12-5 to TRBJ1-1; no D gene call is confident. The nucleotide sequence is given as TGTGCTAGTGGTTTGGAGTCGGGAACTGAAGCTTTCTTT. It translates as CASGLESGTEAFF.